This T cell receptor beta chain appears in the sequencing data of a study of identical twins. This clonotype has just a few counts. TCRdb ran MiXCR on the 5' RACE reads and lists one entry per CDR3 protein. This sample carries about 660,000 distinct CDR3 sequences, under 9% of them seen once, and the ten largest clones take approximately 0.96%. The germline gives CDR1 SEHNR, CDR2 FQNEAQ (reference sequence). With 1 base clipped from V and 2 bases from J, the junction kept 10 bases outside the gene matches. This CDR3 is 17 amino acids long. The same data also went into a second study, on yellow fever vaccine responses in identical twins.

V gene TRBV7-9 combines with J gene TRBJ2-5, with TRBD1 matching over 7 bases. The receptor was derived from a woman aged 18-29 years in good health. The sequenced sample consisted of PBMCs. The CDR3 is CASSLDLDRVIQETQYF. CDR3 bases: TGTGCCAGCAGCTTAGACCTAGACAGGGTAATTCAAGAGACCCAGTACTTC.